These 9 T cell receptor beta chains share one sample of origin, sequenced in a study of cytomegalovirus exposure and HLA in healthy donors. PCR used 60 Vbeta primers and 13 Jbeta primers. Measured with immunoSEQ multiplex PCR; TCRdb has only the in-frame clones, and not every one. The data hold some 120,000 clones, with 70% to 85% observed a single time. The specimen was PBMCs. The receptors were sampled from a woman aged 40 to 50 in good health and CMV-seropositive.

V usage is TRBV27 and J usage is TRBJ2-3, with TRBD1 matching 9 bases. The CDR3 totals 15 residues. Germline-derived CDR1 and CDR2 are MNHEY and SMNVEV (reference sequence). The J segment lost 4 bases and the V segment lost 0 bases, leaving 2 bases of the junction unmatched. The DNA of the CDR3 is TGTGCCAGCAGTTTATCGACAGGGGGGGCAGATACGCAGTATTTT. This sequence encodes CASSLSTGGADTQYF.

The V and J genes are TRBV19 and TRBJ2-1, with D unclear. Germline CDR1 reads LNHDA; CDR2 reads SQIVND (reference sequence). The CDR3 totals 13 residues. Trimming cost V 3 bases and J 3 bases, with 6 bases left between them. In nucleotides, the CDR3 is TGTGCCAGTAGTATCAACTACTACAATGAGCAGTTCTTC. This translates into CASSINYYNEQFF.

The chain employs TRBV30 and TRBJ1-2, with 9 bases fitting TRBD1. Germline-derived CDR1 and CDR2 are GTSNPN and SVGIG (reference sequence). The V segment lost 0 bases and the J segment 10 bases; nucleotides outside the gene matches: 6. CDR3 length: 13 amino acids. The CDR3 DNA reads TGTGCCTGGAGTGTACAACAGGGGGCAGCCTACACCTTC. Translated, it gives CAWSVQQGAAYTF.

The chain recombines TRBV6-1 with TRBJ2-7; D might be TRBD1 (5 bases). With 5 bases removed from V and 2 bases from J, the gap between germline ends came to 13 bases. Germline CDR1 and CDR2: MNHNS and SASEGT. The CDR3 covers 14 residues. The CDR3 sequence: CASSPRGQAYEQYF. As DNA, the CDR3 is TGTGCCAGCAGTCCTAGGGGTCAGGCCTACGAGCAGTACTTC.

The gene calls are TRBV9 and TRBJ2-2; 8 nucleotides agree with TRBD1. The CDR3 sequence is 14 residues long. Germline CDR1 and CDR2: SGDLS and YYNGEE. After removal of 3 bases from V and 4 bases from J, the junction contained 2 bases not matched to a gene. CDR3 in DNA: TGTGCCAGCAGCGCGACAGGGGCCACCGGGGAGCTGTTTTTT. It translates to CASSATGATGELFF.

As regards this clone: Other DNA sequences in the same sample also yield this CDR3. The V gene is TRBV6-1, the J gene TRBJ1-2, with TRBD1 identical over 8 bases. CDR1 and CDR2 from the germline V gene are MNHNS and SASEGT. V lost 5 bases and J lost 5; bases outside the gene matches: 4. The CDR3 length is 13 residues. The CDR3 nucleotides read TGTGCCAGCAGTCCCAGGGGGCCATATGGCTACACCTTC. Translation: CASSPRGPYGYTF.

This clone was counted a few times. The gene calls are TRBV7-2 and TRBJ1-4; 7 bases match TRBD1. The ends lost 4 bases at V and 4 bases at J; junction bases unmatched: 15. CDR1 and CDR2 (germline): SGHTA, FQGNSA. This CDR3 spans 18 amino acids. The CDR3 here is CASSSREGRTGINEKLFF. The CDR3 DNA is TGTGCCAGCAGCTCAAGGGAAGGACGGACAGGAATTAATGAAAAACTGTTTTTT.

The chain uses TRBV6-4 and TRBJ2-1, with D possibly being TRBD1 (5 bases). Per germline, CDR1 MRHNA and CDR2 SNTAGT. The CDR3 extends over 13 amino acids. V was cut by 6 bases and J by 3 bases, with 9 bases left in between. CDR3 sequence (DNA): TGTGCCAGCAGCCAAGACAGCTACAATGAGCAGTTCTTC. It yields the protein CASSQDSYNEQFF.

The V gene is TRBV19, the J gene TRBJ1-5; D not certain. The V end was cut by 6 bases, the J end by 2 bases, with 17 bases between. The CDR3 is 16 residues long. CDR1 and CDR2 (germline): LNHDA, SQIVND (reference sequence). The CDR3 sequence: CASRTTLAFGNQPQHF. Here the CDR3 DNA reads TGTGCCAGTAGAACAACCCTGGCCTTCGGCAATCAGCCCCAGCATTTT.